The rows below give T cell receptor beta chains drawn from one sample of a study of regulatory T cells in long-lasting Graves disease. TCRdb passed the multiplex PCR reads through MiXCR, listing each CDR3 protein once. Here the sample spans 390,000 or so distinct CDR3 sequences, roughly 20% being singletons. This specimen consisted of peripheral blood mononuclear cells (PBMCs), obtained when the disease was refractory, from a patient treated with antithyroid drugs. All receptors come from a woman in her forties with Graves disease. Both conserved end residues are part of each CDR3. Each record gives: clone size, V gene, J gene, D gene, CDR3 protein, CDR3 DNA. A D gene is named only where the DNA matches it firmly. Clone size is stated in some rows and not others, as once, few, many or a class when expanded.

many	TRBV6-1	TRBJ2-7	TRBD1	CASSKTGDYEQYF	TGTGCCAGCAGTAAAACAGGGGATTACGAGCAGTACTTC
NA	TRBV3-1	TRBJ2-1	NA	CASSGKGHNEQFF	TGTGCCAGCTCAGGAAAGGGCCACAATGAGCAGTTCTTC
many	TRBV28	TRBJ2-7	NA	CASSLSDAGEQYF	TGTGCCAGCAGTTTAAGTGACGCGGGGGAGCAGTACTTC
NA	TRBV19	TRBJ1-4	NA	CASSIQGTNEKLFF	TGTGCCAGTAGTATTCAGGGAACTAATGAAAAACTGTTTTTT
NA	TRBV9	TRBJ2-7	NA	CASSPTTGMGEQYF	TGTGCCAGCAGCCCCACTACAGGAATGGGCGAGCAGTACTTC
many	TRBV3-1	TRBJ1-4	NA	CASSQQATNEKLFF	TGTGCCAGCAGCCAACAGGCAACTAATGAAAAACTGTTTTTT
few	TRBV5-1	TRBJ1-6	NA	CASSLVRIGDSPLHF	TGCGCCAGCAGCTTGGTTCGGATTGGAGATTCACCCCTCCACTTT
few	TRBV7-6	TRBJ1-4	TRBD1	CASSSSSRWTGSETNEKLFF	TGTGCCAGCAGCTCCAGCAGCAGGTGGACAGGGTCCGAGACTAATGAAAAACTGTTTTTT
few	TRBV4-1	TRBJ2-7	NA	CASSQTIFGTPYYEQYF	TGCGCCAGCAGCCAAACCATATTCGGGACACCGTACTACGAGCAGTACTTC
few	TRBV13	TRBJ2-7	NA	CASSLGDSSGEQYF	TGTGCCAGCAGCTTAGGCGACTCCAGCGGCGAGCAGTACTTC
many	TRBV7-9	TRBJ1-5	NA	CASSGAGANQPQHF	TGTGCCAGCAGCGGGGCGGGGGCGAATCAGCCCCAGCATTTT
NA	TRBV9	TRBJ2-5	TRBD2	CASSVDPMIGGRGGQETQYF	TGTGCCAGCAGCGTAGACCCCATGATCGGCGGGAGGGGGGGTCAAGAGACCCAGTACTTC
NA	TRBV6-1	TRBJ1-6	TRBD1	CASRHGGGPGGSYNSPLHF	TGTGCCAGCAGACACGGAGGGGGCCCGGGCGGGTCCTATAATTCACCCCTCCACTTT
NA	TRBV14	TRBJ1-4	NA	CASSPRFATNEKLFF	TGTGCCAGCAGCCCTCGGTTTGCAACTAATGAAAAACTGTTTTTT
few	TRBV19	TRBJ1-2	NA	CASSGHSGLYGYTF	TGTGCCAGTAGTGGTCACTCAGGCCTCTATGGCTACACCTTC
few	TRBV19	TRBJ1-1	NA	CASSRRTDYTEAFF	TGTGCCAGTAGTCGCCGGACAGATTACACTGAAGCTTTCTTT
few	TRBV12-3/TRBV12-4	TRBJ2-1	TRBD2	CASSLAPLGLAGIYNEQFF	TGTGCCAGCAGTTTAGCGCCCCTTGGACTAGCGGGGATCTACAATGAGCAGTTCTTC
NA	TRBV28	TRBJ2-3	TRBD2	CASSLRGRVTDTQYF	TGTGCCAGCAGTTTACGCGGGAGGGTGACAGATACGCAGTATTTT
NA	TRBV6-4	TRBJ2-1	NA	CASSYEPHSYNEQFF	TGTGCCAGCAGTTACGAGCCGCACTCCTACAATGAGCAGTTCTTC
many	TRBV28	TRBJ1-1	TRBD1	CASRGTALNTEAFF	TGTGCCAGCAGGGGGACAGCCCTTAACACTGAAGCTTTCTTT
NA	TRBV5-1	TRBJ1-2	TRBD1	CASSLQGVNYGYTF	TGCGCCAGCAGCCTGCAGGGGGTAAACTATGGCTACACCTTC
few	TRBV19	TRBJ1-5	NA	CASSRVASNQPQHF	TGTGCCAGTAGTAGGGTCGCCTCCAATCAGCCCCAGCATTTT
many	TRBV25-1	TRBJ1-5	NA	CASSEYSGKPQHF	TGTGCCAGCAGTGAATATTCAGGGAAGCCCCAGCATTTT
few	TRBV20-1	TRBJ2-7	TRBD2	CSARDSLAGGLRYEQYF	TGCAGTGCTAGAGATAGCCTAGCGGGAGGGTTGAGGTACGAGCAGTACTTC
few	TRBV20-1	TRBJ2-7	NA	CSAPFLAYEQYF	TGCAGTGCCCCTTTTTTAGCCTACGAGCAGTACTTC
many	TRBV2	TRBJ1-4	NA	CASRLLLGNEKLFF	TGTGCCAGCAGGTTGCTCCTAGGGAATGAAAAACTGTTTTTT
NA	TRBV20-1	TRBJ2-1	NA	CSASELAPDEQFF	TGCAGTGCTAGTGAACTAGCCCCCGATGAGCAGTTCTTC
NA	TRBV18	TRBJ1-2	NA	CASSPIKQGSPTF	TGTGCCAGCTCACCAATAAAACAGGGCTCACCAACCTTC
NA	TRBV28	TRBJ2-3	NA	CASSRIVTQYF	TGTGCCAGCAGCCGCATTGTTACGCAATATTTT
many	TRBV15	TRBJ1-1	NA	CATSRDRLEFNTEAFF	TGTGCCACCAGCAGAGATCGGTTGGAGTTTAACACTGAAGCTTTCTTT
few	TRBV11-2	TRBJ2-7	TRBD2	CASSYPPGLAGVNEQYF	TGTGCCAGCAGCTACCCACCAGGACTAGCGGGAGTAAACGAGCAGTACTTC
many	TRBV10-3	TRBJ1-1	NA	CAISSGVEAFF	TGTGCCATCAGCTCAGGAGTTGAAGCTTTCTTT
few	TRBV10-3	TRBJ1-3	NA	CAISSGTAGNTIYF	TGTGCCATCAGTAGCGGAACAGCTGGAAACACCATATATTTT
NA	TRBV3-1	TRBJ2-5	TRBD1	CASSPLTGVEETQYF	TGTGCCAGCAGCCCCTTGACAGGGGTGGAAGAGACCCAGTACTTC
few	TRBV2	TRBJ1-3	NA	CASVRVLSGNTIYF	TGTGCCAGCGTCCGGGTTCTCTCTGGAAACACCATATATTTT
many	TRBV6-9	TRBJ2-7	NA	CASSYRGLDGSHPYEQYF	TGTGCCAGCAGTTACAGGGGATTAGACGGGAGCCACCCCTACGAGCAGTACTTC
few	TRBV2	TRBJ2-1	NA	CASQLVNEQFF	TGTGCCAGCCAACTAGTCAATGAGCAGTTCTTC
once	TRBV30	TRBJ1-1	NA	CAWSVTRRNTEAFF	TGTGCCTGGAGTGTTACCCGGAGGAACACTGAAGCTTTCTTT
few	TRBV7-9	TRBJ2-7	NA	CASSPLGGGVSGYEQYF	TGTGCCAGCAGCCCTCTAGGGGGTGGAGTTTCGGGGTACGAGCAGTACTTC
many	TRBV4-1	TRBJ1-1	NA	CASSHPRQDLSTEAFF	TGCGCCAGCAGCCACCCACGACAGGACCTGAGCACTGAAGCTTTCTTT
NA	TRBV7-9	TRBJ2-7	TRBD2	CASSNRTSGRDTYEQYF	TGTGCCAGCAGCAATCGGACTAGCGGGAGGGATACCTACGAGCAGTACTTC
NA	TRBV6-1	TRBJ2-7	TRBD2	CASAASRLAGPYEQYF	TGTGCCAGCGCAGCTAGCAGACTAGCGGGCCCCTACGAGCAGTACTTC
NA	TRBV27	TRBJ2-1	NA	CASSLKGSGFLFSYNEQFF	TGTGCCAGCAGTTTAAAAGGATCGGGCTTCCTCTTCTCCTACAATGAGCAGTTCTTC
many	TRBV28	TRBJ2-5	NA	CASSLVDGAKYF	TGTGCCAGCAGTTTGGTAGACGGAGCGAAGTACTTC
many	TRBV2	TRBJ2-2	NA	CASSQIHTGELFF	TGTGCCAGCAGCCAAATCCACACCGGGGAGCTGTTTTTT
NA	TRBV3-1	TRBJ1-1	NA	CASSHGERSTEAFF	TGTGCCAGCAGCCACGGGGAGAGGAGCACTGAAGCTTTCTTT
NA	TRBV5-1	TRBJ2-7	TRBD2	CASRPVTSGYEQYF	TGCGCCAGCAGACCGGTGACTAGCGGTTACGAGCAGTACTTC
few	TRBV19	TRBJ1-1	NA	CASSHRKAVFFF	TGTGCCAGTAGTCACCGGAAGGCAGTATTTTTCTTT
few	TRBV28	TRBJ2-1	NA	CASALGDEQFF	TGTGCCAGCGCCCTCGGAGATGAGCAGTTCTTC
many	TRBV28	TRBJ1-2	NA	CASSLSFGRMDELYGYTF	TGTGCCAGCAGTTTATCTTTTGGGCGGATGGACGAGCTCTATGGCTACACCTTC
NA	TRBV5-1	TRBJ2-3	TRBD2	CVSSFGGRTDTQYF	TGCGTCAGCAGCTTCGGCGGGAGGACAGATACGCAGTATTTT
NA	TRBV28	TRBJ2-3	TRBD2	CASSLYRGPAGAHTQYF	TGTGCCAGCAGTTTATACCGAGGACCAGCGGGAGCACATACGCAGTATTTT
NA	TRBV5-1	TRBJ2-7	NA	CASSLMGIDYEQYF	TGCGCCAGCAGCTTAATGGGAATTGACTACGAGCAGTACTTC
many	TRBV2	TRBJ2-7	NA	CASSRYYEQYF	TGTGCCAGCAGCCGATACTACGAGCAGTACTTC
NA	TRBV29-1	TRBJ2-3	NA	CSGKPFGWVFGGDTQYF	TGCAGCGGAAAACCTTTCGGTTGGGTCTTCGGAGGAGATACGCAGTATTTT